These T cell receptor beta chains were read from a single sample in a study of shared clonotypes between healthy human individuals. TCRdb's table, derived via immunoSEQ multiplex PCR, lists solely in-frame clones and lacks some. The sample has hundreds of thousands of clones, 80% to 95% seen once. The sample consisted of naive CD8+ T cells sorted from blood. These receptors all stem from a man aged 25-45 years in good health. Each CDR3 is given with its conserved first and last residue. The D gene is left open where the match is weak. Only part of the rows carry a size: once, few, many, or a class if the clone is expanded.

clone_size: NA
v_call: TRBV27
j_call: TRBJ1-4
d_call: NA
cdr3_aa: CASSFYDKEKLFF
cdr3_nt: TGTGCCAGCAGTTTCTACGACAAGGAAAAACTGTTTTTT

clone_size: NA
v_call: TRBV10-1
j_call: TRBJ2-3
d_call: NA
cdr3_aa: CASSESDLRADTQYF
cdr3_nt: TGCGCCAGCAGTGAGTCGGACCTACGGGCGGATACGCAGTATTTT

clone_size: NA
v_call: TRBV28
j_call: TRBJ2-1
d_call: TRBD2
cdr3_aa: CASSLSGGGSEQFF
cdr3_nt: TGTGCCAGCAGTTTATCGGGAGGGGGGTCTGAGCAGTTCTTC

clone_size: NA
v_call: TRBV29-1
j_call: TRBJ2-3
d_call: TRBD2
cdr3_aa: CSVERTSGSTDTQYF
cdr3_nt: TGCAGCGTAGAGAGGACTAGCGGTAGCACAGATACGCAGTATTTT

clone_size: NA
v_call: TRBV28
j_call: TRBJ1-5
d_call: NA
cdr3_aa: CASSLSRGQGKNQPQHF
cdr3_nt: TGTGCCAGCAGTCTCTCCAGGGGTCAGGGGAAAAATCAGCCCCAGCATTTT

clone_size: NA
v_call: TRBV5-6
j_call: TRBJ2-7
d_call: NA
cdr3_aa: CASSPTPSNLYEQYF
cdr3_nt: TGTGCCAGCAGCCCCACGCCTAGCAATCTCTACGAGCAGTACTTC

clone_size: NA
v_call: TRBV21-1
j_call: TRBJ1-1
d_call: NA
cdr3_aa: CASSRQGARVLNDDLSHMNTEAFF
cdr3_nt: TGTGCCAGCAGCAGACAGGGGGCGCGGGTACTGAACGATGACCTAAGTCACATGAACACTGAAGCTTTCTTT

clone_size: NA
v_call: TRBV11-2
j_call: TRBJ2-1
d_call: NA
cdr3_aa: CASSFPGNEQFF
cdr3_nt: TGTGCCAGCAGCTTCCCGGGGAATGAGCAGTTCTTC

clone_size: NA
v_call: TRBV6-5
j_call: TRBJ1-2
d_call: NA
cdr3_aa: CASSLRNPERAYGYTF
cdr3_nt: TGTGCCAGCAGTTTACGAAACCCGGAAAGGGCCTATGGCTACACCTTC

clone_size: once
v_call: TRBV5-4
j_call: TRBJ2-7
d_call: TRBD2
cdr3_aa: CASSFGGGKDEQYF
cdr3_nt: TGTGCCAGCAGCTTTGGCGGGGGGAAAGACGAGCAGTACTTC

clone_size: NA
v_call: TRBV11-2
j_call: TRBJ2-2
d_call: TRBD1
cdr3_aa: CASSYGTGGFGELFF
cdr3_nt: TGTGCCAGCAGCTATGGGACAGGGGGCTTCGGGGAGCTGTTTTTT

clone_size: NA
v_call: TRBV10-1
j_call: TRBJ2-7
d_call: TRBD1
cdr3_aa: CASSASQGAYEQYF
cdr3_nt: TGCGCCAGCAGTGCGTCTCAGGGGGCTTACGAGCAGTACTTC

clone_size: NA
v_call: TRBV19
j_call: TRBJ1-1
d_call: NA
cdr3_aa: CASSSFGAGMNTEAFF
cdr3_nt: TGTGCCAGTAGTTCCTTCGGGGCGGGTATGAACACTGAAGCTTTCTTT

clone_size: NA
v_call: TRBV7-6
j_call: TRBJ2-1
d_call: TRBD2
cdr3_aa: CASSLRLAGVEQFF
cdr3_nt: TGTGCCAGCAGCTTAAGGCTAGCGGGAGTTGAGCAGTTCTTC

clone_size: NA
v_call: TRBV9
j_call: TRBJ2-3
d_call: TRBD2
cdr3_aa: CASSGAGVVDTQYF
cdr3_nt: TGTGCCAGCAGCGGAGCGGGAGTGGTAGATACGCAGTATTTT

clone_size: NA
v_call: TRBV7-9
j_call: TRBJ2-7
d_call: NA
cdr3_aa: CASSLVGAGSYEQYF
cdr3_nt: TGTGCCAGCAGCTTAGTCGGGGCGGGCTCCTACGAGCAGTACTTC

clone_size: NA
v_call: TRBV6-1
j_call: TRBJ2-7
d_call: NA
cdr3_aa: CASSDRDEQYF
cdr3_nt: TGTGCCAGCAGTGACAGGGACGAGCAGTACTTC

clone_size: NA
v_call: TRBV7-9
j_call: TRBJ2-7
d_call: TRBD1
cdr3_aa: CASSSKTGFPYEQYF
cdr3_nt: TGTGCCAGCAGCTCCAAGACAGGGTTTCCTTACGAGCAGTACTTC

clone_size: NA
v_call: TRBV9
j_call: TRBJ2-3
d_call: TRBD1
cdr3_aa: CASSVGQSLTDTQYF
cdr3_nt: TGTGCCAGCAGCGTGGGACAGTCTCTCACAGATACGCAGTATTTT

clone_size: once
v_call: TRBV9
j_call: TRBJ2-7
d_call: TRBD2
cdr3_aa: CASSGPGLAGGWEQYF
cdr3_nt: TGTGCCAGCAGCGGACCGGGACTAGCGGGAGGATGGGAGCAGTACTTC